This T cell receptor beta chain is drawn from a study of T cell changes during pregnancy in multiple sclerosis (dated by TCRdb to between 2017 and 2020). In the study overall: Changes in the T cell repertoire over the course of pregnancy were examined in this study in women with multiple sclerosis.

The method behind the library was the immunoSEQ multiplex PCR assay. Drawn from immuneACCESS, this table holds only the in-frame rearrangements with V and J called that TCRdb kept. Clones are partly lost; checked studies trace under half to an unresolved V gene and leave the rest unexplained. For this sample the table gives approximately 73,000 clones, of which just over 90% were detected only once. 0.2% to 0.25% of the sample rests with the top ten. Details on this clone: The antigen it binds to is not known. Base qualities are not recorded, but no much larger clone differs from it by a single base.

The germline V gene supplies CDR1 SGHTA and CDR2 FQGTGA. From the cysteine up to the phenylalanine, the CDR3 has a length of 16 residues. Only CDR3 DNA remains: 48 bases, in frame from the first base. V is trimmed back by 5 bases and J by 2 bases, and the junction contains 7 bases that no gene match accounts for. The chain links TRBV7-3 with TRBJ2-1, with 9 bases matching TRBD2. This TCR derives from a female donor with multiple sclerosis, enrolled in a pregnancy study. Sample: CD4+ T cells from peripheral blood mononuclear cells, taken before pregnancy. The CDR3 protein: CASSPRAGGTYNEQFF. The DNA sequence is TGTGCCAGCAGCCCCAGGGCGGGGGGGACCTACAATGAGCAGTTCTTC.